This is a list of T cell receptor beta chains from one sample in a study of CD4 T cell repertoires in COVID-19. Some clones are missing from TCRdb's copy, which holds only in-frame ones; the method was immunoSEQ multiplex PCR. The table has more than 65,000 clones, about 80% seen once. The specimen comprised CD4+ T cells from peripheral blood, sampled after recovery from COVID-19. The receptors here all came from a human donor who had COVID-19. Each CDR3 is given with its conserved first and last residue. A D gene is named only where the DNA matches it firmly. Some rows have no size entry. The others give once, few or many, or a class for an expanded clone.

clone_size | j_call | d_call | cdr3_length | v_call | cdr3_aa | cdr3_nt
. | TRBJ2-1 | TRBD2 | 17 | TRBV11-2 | CASSLDRASGGFNEQFF | TGTGCCAGCAGCTTAGATCGGGCTAGCGGGGGGTTCAATGAGCAGTTCTTC
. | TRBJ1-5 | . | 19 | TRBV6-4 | CASSELIYRDPGGNQPQHF | TGTGCCAGCAGTGAACTAATCTACCGGGACCCCGGGGGGAATCAGCCCCAGCATTTT
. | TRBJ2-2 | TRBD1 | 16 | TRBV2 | CASITDVGGSTGELFF | TGTGCCAGCATTACGGACGTAGGGGGCAGCACCGGGGAGCTGTTTTTT
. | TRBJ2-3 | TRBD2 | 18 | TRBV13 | CASSYRPQLAGVPDTQYF | TGTGCCAGCAGCTACCGCCCCCAACTAGCGGGAGTCCCAGATACGCAGTATTTT
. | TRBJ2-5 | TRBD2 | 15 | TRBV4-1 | CASSRERGGRETQYF | TGCGCCAGCAGCCGAGAGCGGGGGGGCCGAGAGACCCAGTACTTC
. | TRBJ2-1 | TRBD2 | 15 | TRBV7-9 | CASSPGLAGDNEQFF | TGTGCCAGCAGCCCCGGACTAGCGGGAGACAATGAGCAGTTCTTC
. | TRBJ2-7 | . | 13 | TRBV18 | CASSPPGLLEQYF | TGTGCCAGCTCACCCCCGGGACTTCTGGAGCAGTACTTC
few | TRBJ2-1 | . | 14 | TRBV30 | CAWSVGLGDNEQFF | TGTGCCTGGAGTGTTGGGCTTGGGGACAATGAGCAGTTCTTC
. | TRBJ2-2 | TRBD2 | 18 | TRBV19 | CASSTGLAGGANTGELFF | TGTGCCAGTAGTACCGGACTAGCGGGAGGGGCGAACACCGGGGAGCTGTTTTTT
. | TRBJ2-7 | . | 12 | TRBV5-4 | CASSLEIDEQYF | TGTGCCAGCAGCTTGGAGATCGACGAGCAGTACTTC
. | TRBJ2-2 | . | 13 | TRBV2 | CASSRANTGELFF | TGTGCCAGCAGCAGGGCGAACACCGGGGAGCTGTTTTTT
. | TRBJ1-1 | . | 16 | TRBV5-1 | CASSLDAAGMGTEAFF | TGCGCCAGCAGCTTGGACGCGGCAGGGATGGGGACTGAAGCTTTCTTT
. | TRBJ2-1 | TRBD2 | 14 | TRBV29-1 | CSVPAGTRYNEQFF | TGCAGCGTCCCGGCCGGGACTAGGTACAATGAGCAGTTCTTC
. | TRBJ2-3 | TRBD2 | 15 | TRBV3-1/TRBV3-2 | CASSGTSGEQDTQYF | TGTGCCAGCAGTGGGACTAGCGGGGAGCAAGATACGCAGTATTTT
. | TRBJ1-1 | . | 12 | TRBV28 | CASSSSYTEAFF | TGTGCCAGCAGTTCGAGCTACACTGAAGCTTTCTTT
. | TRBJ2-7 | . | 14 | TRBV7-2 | CASSTRGAKAEQYF | TGTGCCAGCAGCACCAGGGGGGCGAAGGCCGAGCAGTACTTC
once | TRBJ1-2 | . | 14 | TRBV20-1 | CSASAAALEGGYTF | TGCAGTGCTAGTGCGGCAGCCCTAGAGGGGGGCTACACCTTC
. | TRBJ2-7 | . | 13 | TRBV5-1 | CASSPTLGDEQYF | TGCGCCAGCAGCCCCACTTTGGGGGACGAGCAGTACTTC
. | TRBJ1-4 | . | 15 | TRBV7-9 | CASSLAPGVSEKLFF | TGTGCCAGCAGCTTGGCCCCGGGGGTTTCCGAAAAACTGTTTTTT
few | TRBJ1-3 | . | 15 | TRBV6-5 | CASSYSQSFGNTIYF | TGTGCCAGCAGTTACTCGCAAAGCTTTGGAAACACCATATATTTT
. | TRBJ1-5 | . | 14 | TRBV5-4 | CASSFWGWDQPQHF | TGTGCCAGCAGCTTCTGGGGATGGGATCAGCCCCAGCATTTT
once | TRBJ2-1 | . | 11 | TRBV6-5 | CASGRDNEQFF | TGTGCCAGCGGAAGGGACAATGAGCAGTTCTTC
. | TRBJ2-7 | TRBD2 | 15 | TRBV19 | CASSTTSGRPLEQYF | TGTGCCAGTAGTACGACTAGCGGGAGACCCCTCGAGCAGTACTTC
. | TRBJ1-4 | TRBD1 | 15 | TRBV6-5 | CASKRSSGTGEKLFF | TGTGCCAGCAAAAGATCCTCCGGGACAGGGGAAAAACTGTTTTTT
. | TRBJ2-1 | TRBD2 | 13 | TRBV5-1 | CASSPGGDNEQFF | TGCGCCAGCAGCCCGGGAGGGGACAATGAGCAGTTCTTC
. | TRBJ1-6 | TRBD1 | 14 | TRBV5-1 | CASSRGQEYSPLHF | TGCGCCAGCAGTAGGGGACAGGAATATTCACCCCTCCACTTT
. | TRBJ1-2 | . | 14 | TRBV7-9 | CASSLAVRDYGYTF | TGTGCCAGCAGCTTAGCTGTGAGGGACTATGGCTACACCTTC
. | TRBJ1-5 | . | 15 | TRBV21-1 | CASSKGGQGREPQHF | TGTGCCAGCAGCAAAGGGGGACAGGGAAGGGAGCCCCAGCATTTT
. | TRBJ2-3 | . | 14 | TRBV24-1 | CATSETAVTDTQYF | TGTGCCACCAGTGAAACAGCAGTCACAGATACGCAGTATTTT
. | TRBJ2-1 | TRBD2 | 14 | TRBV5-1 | CASSDTSGFNEQFF | TGCGCCAGCAGCGATACTAGCGGGTTCAATGAGCAGTTCTTC
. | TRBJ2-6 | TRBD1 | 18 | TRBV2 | CASRQSGTASSGANVLTF | TGTGCCAGCAGGCAATCCGGGACAGCGAGCTCTGGGGCCAACGTCCTGACTTTC
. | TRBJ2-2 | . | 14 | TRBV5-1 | CATHGGVNTGELFF | TGCGCCACCCACGGCGGGGTTAACACCGGGGAGCTGTTTTTT
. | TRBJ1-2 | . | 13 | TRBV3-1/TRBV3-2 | CASSQADNYGYTF | TGTGCCAGCAGCCAAGCGGACAACTATGGCTACACCTTC
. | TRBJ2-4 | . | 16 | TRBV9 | CASSVGQGGGKNIQYF | TGTGCCAGCAGCGTCGGGCAGGGCGGTGGGAAAAACATTCAGTACTTC
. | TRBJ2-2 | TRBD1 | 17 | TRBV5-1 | CASSLWGQATNTGELFF | TGCGCCAGCAGCTTGTGGGGACAGGCTACGAACACCGGGGAGCTGTTTTTT
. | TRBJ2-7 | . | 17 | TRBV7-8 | CASCPRNLQGPSYEQYF | TGTGCCAGCTGCCCCCGAAACCTACAGGGCCCCTCCTACGAGCAGTACTTC
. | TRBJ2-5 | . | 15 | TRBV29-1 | CSVRVQGLVQETQYF | TGCAGCGTTCGGGTTCAGGGACTTGTCCAAGAGACCCAGTACTTC
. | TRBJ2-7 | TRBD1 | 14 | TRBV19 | CASSEGQGSYEQYF | TGTGCCAGTAGTGAGGGACAGGGGAGCTACGAGCAGTACTTC
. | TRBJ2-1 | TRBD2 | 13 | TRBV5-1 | CASGLGRGNEQFF | TGCGCCAGCGGACTAGGCCGCGGAAATGAGCAGTTCTTC
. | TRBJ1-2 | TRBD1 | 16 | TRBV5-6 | CASSLFSTGGWDGYTF | TGTGCCAGCAGCTTGTTTTCGACAGGGGGCTGGGATGGCTACACCTTC
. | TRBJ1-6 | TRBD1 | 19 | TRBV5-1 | CASSLTGQGPSSYNSPLHF | TGCGCCAGCAGCTTAACGGGACAGGGACCTTCCTCCTATAATTCACCCCTCCACTTT
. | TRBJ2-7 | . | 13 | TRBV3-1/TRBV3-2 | CASSQSTSYEQYF | TGTGCCAGCAGCCAAAGTACGTCCTACGAGCAGTACTTC
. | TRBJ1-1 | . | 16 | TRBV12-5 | CASASPGGGASTEAFF | TGTGCTAGTGCCTCGCCGGGTGGGGGCGCGAGCACTGAAGCTTTCTTT
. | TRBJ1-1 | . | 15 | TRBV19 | CASSTPGGLNTEAFF | TGTGCCAGTAGCACCCCCGGAGGTTTAAACACTGAAGCTTTCTTT
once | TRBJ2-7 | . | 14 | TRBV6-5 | CASSWGRDSYEQYF | TGTGCCAGCAGTTGGGGTCGGGACTCCTACGAGCAGTACTTC
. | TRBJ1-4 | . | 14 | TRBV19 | CASSYGSTNEKLFF | TGTGCCAGTAGTTATGGGTCAACTAATGAAAAACTGTTTTTT
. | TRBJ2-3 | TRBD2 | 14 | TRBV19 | CASSTSGSTDTQYF | TGTGCCAGTAGTACTAGCGGCAGCACAGATACGCAGTATTTT
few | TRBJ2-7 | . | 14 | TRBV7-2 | CASSLQTGGYEQYF | TGTGCCAGCAGCCTGCAGACAGGAGGCTACGAGCAGTACTTC
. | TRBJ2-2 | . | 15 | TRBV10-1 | CASSAESGEAGELFF | TGCGCCAGCAGCGCGGAATCAGGGGAGGCCGGGGAGCTGTTTTTT
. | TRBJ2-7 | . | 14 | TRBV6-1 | CASSEDRSSYEQYF | TGTGCCAGCAGTGAGGATAGGAGCTCCTACGAGCAGTACTTC
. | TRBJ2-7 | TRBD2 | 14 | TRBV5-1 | CASGGLAGTYEQYF | TGCGCCAGCGGGGGACTAGCGGGTACCTACGAGCAGTACTTC
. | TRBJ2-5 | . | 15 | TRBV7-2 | CASSPAGTPKETQYF | TGTGCCAGCAGCCCTGCCGGGACTCCGAAAGAGACCCAGTACTTC
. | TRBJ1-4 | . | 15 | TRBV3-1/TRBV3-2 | CASSQGQGVEEKLFF | TGTGCCAGCAGCCAAGGGCAGGGCGTAGAGGAAAAACTGTTTTTT